This T cell receptor beta chain is drawn from a study of technical replicates of blood from a few donors. Method: immunoSEQ multiplex PCR; TCRdb's copy keeps in-frame clones and lacks some. In the table there are 95,000 or so clones, approximately 95% of which are singletons. The CDR3 consists of 17 residues. The germline CDR1 and CDR2 sequences are GTSNPN and SVGIG (reference sequence). Trimming removed 2 bases at V and 6 bases at J, with 24 bases between. Specimen: T cells isolated from PBMCs. The sequence derives from a human donor in good health. V usage is TRBV30 and J usage is TRBJ2-3, with a possible D match to TRBD2 (7 bases). The chain's CDR3 is CAWSFARGGGSVDTQYF. The CDR3 DNA reads as TGTGCCTGGAGTTTCGCTCGCGGGGGCGGGAGTGTGGATACGCAGTATTTT.